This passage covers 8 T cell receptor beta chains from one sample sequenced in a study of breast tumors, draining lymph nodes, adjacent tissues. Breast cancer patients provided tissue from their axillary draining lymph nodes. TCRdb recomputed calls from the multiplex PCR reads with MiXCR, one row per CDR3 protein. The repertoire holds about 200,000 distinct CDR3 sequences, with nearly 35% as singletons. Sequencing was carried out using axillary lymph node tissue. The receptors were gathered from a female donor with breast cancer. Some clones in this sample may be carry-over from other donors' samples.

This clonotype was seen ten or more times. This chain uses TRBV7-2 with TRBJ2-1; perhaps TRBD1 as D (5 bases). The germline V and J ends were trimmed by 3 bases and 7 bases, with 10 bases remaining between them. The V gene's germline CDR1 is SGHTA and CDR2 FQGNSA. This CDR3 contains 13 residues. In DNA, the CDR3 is TGTGCCAGCAGCTTCATCAGGGAAAATGAGCAGTTCTTC. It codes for CASSFIRENEQFF.

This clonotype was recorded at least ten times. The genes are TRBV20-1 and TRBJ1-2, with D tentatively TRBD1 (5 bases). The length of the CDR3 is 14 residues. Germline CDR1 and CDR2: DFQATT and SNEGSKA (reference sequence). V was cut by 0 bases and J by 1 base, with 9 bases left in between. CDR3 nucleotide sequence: TGCAGTGCTAGAGATGGGACGGATAACTATGGCTACACCTTC. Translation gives CSARDGTDNYGYTF.

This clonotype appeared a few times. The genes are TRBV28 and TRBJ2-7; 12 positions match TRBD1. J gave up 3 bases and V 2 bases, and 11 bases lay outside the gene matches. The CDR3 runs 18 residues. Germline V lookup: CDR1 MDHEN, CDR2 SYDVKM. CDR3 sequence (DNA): TGTGCCAGCAGTTTAAACAAAGTGGGGACAGGGGGCGTCTACGAGCAGTACTTC. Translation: CASSLNKVGTGGVYEQYF.

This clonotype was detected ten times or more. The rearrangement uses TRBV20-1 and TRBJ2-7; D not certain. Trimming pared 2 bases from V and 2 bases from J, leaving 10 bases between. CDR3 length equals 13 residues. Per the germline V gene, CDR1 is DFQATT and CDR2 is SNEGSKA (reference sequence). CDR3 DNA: TGCAGTGCTAGATCCCAGGCGGCCTACGAGCAGTACTTC. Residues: CSARSQAAYEQYF.

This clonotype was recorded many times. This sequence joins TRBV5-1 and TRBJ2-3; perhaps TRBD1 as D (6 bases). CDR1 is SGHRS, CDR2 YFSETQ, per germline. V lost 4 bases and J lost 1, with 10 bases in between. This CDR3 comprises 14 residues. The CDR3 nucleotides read TGCGCCAGCAGCGCCACAGGGCGCACAGATACGCAGTATTTT. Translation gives CASSATGRTDTQYF.

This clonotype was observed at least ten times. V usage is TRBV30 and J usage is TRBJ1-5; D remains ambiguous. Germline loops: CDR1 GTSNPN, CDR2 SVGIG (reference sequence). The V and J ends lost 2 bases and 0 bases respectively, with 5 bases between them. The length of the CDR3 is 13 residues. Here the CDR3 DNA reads TGTGCCTGGAGTAGAGGTAGCAATCAGCCCCAGCATTTT. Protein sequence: CAWSRGSNQPQHF.

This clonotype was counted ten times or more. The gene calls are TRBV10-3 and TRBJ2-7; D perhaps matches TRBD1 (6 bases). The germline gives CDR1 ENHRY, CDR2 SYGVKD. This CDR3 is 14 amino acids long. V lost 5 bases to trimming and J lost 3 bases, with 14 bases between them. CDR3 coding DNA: TGTGCCATCAGTCGAAGGACAGATATCTACGAGCAGTACTTC. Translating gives CAISRRTDIYEQYF.

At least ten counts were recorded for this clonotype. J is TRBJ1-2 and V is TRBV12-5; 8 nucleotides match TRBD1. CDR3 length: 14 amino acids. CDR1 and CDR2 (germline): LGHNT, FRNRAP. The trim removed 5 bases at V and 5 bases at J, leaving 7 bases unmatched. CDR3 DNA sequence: TGTGCTAGTGGTAACCGGGACAGGTTGTATGGCTACACCTTC. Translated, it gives CASGNRDRLYGYTF.